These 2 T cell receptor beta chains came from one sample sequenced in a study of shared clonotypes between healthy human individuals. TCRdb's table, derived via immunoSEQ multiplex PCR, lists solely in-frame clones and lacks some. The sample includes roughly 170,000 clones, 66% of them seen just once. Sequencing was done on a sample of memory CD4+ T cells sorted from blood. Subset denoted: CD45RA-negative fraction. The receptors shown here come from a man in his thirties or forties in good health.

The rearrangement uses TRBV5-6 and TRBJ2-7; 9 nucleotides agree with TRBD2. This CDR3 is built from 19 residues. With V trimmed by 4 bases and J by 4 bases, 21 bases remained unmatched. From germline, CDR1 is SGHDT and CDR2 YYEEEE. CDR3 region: CASSRRPNSGGGVGYEQYF. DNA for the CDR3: TGTGCCAGCAGCCGACGGCCCAATTCTGGCGGGGGGGTAGGGTACGAGCAGTACTTC. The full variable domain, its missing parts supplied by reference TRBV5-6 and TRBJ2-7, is DAGVTQSPTHLIKTRGQQVTLRCSPKSGHDTVSWYQQALGQGPQFIFQYYEEEERQRGNFPDRFSGHQFPNYSSELNVNALLLGDSALYLCASSRRPNSGGGVGYEQYFGPGTRLTVT.

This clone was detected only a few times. CDR3 loop: CASSVDSTVAKNIQYF. CDR3 in DNA: TGTGCCAGCAGCGTAGATTCCACAGTAGCCAAAAACATTCAGTACTTC. The chain joins TRBV9 to TRBJ2-4, with D unclear. Trimming removed 0 bases at V and 0 bases at J, with 10 bases between. CDR1 SGDLS and CDR2 YYNGEE come from the germline V gene. CDR3 length equals 16 residues.